Below, one TCR beta chain is given with its context. Antigen: not known. The CDR3 extends over 16 amino acids. The V segment lost 2 bases and the J segment 5 bases; nucleotides outside the gene matches: 7. Looked up from germline, CDR1 is GTSNPN and CDR2 is SVGIG (reference sequence). This sample stems from a study of cytomegalovirus exposure and HLA in healthy donors. Study-level findings and limits: TCR beta sequences reportedly predicted most subjects' HLA-A and HLA-B alleles accurately. Later analysis placed DRB1 highest and HLA-C lowest in TCR association rates, which differed by HLA locus.

Researchers ran the PCR with 60 Vbeta and 13 Jbeta primers. Some clones are missing from TCRdb's copy, which holds only in-frame ones; the method was immunoSEQ multiplex PCR. The table shows 100,000 to 120,000 clones, with around 85% occurring only once. The receptor's source is a man aged 40-49 years in good health and CMV-seronegative. The specimen was PBMCs. This chain links TRBV30 with TRBJ2-5, with 14 bases fitting TRBD2. The CDR3 protein is CAWSPRLAGGLETQYF. In DNA form, the CDR3 reads TGTGCCTGGAGTCCCCGACTAGCGGGGGGGTTGGAGACCCAGTACTTC. The entire variable domain, with the rest obtained from reference TRBV30 and TRBJ2-5, is as follows: SQTIHQWPATLVQPVGSPLSLECTVEGTSNPNLYWYRQAAGRGLQLLFYSVGIGQISSEVPQNLSASRPQDRQFILSSKKLLLSDSGFYLCAWSPRLAGGLETQYFGPGTRLLVL.